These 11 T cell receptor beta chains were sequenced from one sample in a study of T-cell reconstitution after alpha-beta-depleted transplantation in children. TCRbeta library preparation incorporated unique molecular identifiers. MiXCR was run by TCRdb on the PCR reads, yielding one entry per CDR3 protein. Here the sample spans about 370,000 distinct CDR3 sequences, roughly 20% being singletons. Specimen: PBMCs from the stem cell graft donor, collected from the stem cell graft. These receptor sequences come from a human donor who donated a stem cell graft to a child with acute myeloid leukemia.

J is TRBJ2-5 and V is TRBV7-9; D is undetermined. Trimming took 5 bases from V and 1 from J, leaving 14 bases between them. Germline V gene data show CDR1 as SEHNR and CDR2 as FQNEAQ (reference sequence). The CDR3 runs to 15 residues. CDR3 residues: CASSITNSSQETQYF. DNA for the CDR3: TGTGCCAGCAGCATCACCAACTCTTCCCAAGAGACCCAGTACTTC.

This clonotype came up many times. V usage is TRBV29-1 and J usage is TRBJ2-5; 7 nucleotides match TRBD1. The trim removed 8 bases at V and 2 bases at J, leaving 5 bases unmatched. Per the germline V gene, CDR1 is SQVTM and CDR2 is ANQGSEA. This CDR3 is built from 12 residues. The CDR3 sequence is CSSDRAQETQYF. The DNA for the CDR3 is TGCAGCTCTGACAGGGCGCAAGAGACCCAGTACTTC.

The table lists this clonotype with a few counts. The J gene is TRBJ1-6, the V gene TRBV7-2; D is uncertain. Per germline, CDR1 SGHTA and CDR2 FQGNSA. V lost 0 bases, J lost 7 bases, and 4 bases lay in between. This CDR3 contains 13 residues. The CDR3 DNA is TGTGCCAGCAGCTTAGCCGGAAATTCACCCCTCCACTTT. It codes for CASSLAGNSPLHF.

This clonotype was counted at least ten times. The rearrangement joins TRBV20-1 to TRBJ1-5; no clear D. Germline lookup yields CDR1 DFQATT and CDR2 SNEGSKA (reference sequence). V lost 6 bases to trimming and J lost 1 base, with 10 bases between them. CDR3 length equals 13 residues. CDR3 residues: CSAPALSNQPQHF. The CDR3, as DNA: TGCAGTGCCCCGGCACTAAGCAATCAGCCCCAGCATTTT.

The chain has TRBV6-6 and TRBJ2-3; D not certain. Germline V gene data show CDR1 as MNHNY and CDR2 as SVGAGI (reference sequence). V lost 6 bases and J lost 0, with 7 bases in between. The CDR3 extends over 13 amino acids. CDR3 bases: TGTGCCAGCAGGCGACTGAGCACAGATACGCAGTATTTT. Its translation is CASRRLSTDTQYF.

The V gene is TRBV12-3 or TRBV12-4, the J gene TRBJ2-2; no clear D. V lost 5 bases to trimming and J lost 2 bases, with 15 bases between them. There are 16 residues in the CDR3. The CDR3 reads CASSPEAVLNTGELFF. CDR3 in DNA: TGTGCCAGCAGTCCTGAGGCGGTACTTAACACCGGGGAGCTGTTTTTT.

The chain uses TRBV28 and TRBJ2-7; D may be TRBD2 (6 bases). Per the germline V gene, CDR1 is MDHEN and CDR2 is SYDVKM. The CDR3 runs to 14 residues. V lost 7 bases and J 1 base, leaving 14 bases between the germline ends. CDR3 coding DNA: TGTGCCAGCACCCGCGGGGAAGCTTCCTACGAGCAGTACTTC. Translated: CASTRGEASYEQYF.

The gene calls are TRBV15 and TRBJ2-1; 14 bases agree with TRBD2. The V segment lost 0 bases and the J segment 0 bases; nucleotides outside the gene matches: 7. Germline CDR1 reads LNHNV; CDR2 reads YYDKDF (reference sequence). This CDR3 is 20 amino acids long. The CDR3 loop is CATSRDMGLAGVGSYNEQFF. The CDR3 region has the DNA TGTGCCACCAGCAGAGATATGGGACTAGCGGGAGTGGGCTCCTACAATGAGCAGTTCTTC.

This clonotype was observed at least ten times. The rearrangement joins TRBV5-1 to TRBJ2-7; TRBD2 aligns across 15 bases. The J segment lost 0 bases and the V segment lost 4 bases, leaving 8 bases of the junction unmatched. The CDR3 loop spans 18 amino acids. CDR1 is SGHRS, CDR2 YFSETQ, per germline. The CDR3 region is CASSAAGTSGRPSYEQYF. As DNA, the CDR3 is TGCGCCAGCAGCGCCGCCGGGACTAGCGGGAGGCCCTCCTACGAGCAGTACTTC.

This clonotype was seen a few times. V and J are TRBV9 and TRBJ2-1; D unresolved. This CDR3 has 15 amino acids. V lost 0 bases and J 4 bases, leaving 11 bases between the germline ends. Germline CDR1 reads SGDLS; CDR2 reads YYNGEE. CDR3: CASSVVGQQYNEQFF. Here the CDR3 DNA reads TGTGCCAGCAGCGTAGTAGGGCAGCAATACAATGAGCAGTTCTTC.

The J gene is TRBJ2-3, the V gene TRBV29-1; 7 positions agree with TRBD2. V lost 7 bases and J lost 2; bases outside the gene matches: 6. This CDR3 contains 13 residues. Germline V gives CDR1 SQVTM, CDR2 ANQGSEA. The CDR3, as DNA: TGCAGCGGGGAGGGTGGGGCCACAGATACGCAGTATTTT. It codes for CSGEGGATDTQYF.